The rows below give T cell receptor beta chains drawn from one sample of a study of blood T cell repertoires in COVID-19. Using immunoSEQ multiplex PCR, the repertoire was profiled, and TCRdb retains in-frame clones only, with some absent. The sample consists of fewer than 55,000 clones, about 82% of them appearing once. Sequencing used peripheral blood. All receptors come from a woman in her sixties with acute or convalescent COVID-19. The CDR3 runs from the conserved cysteine through the conserved F or W. The D gene is left open where the match is weak. Not all rows give a size; the values are once, few, many and, for expanded clones, a class.

d_gene	v_gene	j_gene	abundance	CDR3aa	CDR3nt
-	TRBV6-5	TRBJ2-7	-	CASTKDSTDYEQYF	TGTGCCAGCACCAAGGACAGCACCGACTACGAGCAGTACTTC
-	TRBV6-5	TRBJ1-2	-	CASSYSRVRYGYTF	TGTGCCAGCAGTTACTCCAGGGTCCGGTATGGCTACACCTTC
TRBD2	TRBV27	TRBJ2-5	-	CASRTRREGETQYF	TGTGCCAGCAGGACGAGGCGGGAGGGTGAGACCCAGTACTTC
TRBD1	TRBV24-1	TRBJ2-2	-	CATSDPGTGLTGELFF	TGTGCCACCAGTGACCCCGGGACAGGGCTCACCGGGGAGCTGTTTTTT
-	TRBV2	TRBJ1-6	-	CASSVSSVNSPLHF	TGTGCCAGCAGTGTAAGCAGCGTCAATTCACCCCTCCACTTT
TRBD1	TRBV27	TRBJ1-1	-	CASSLFTTGDTEAFF	TGTGCCAGCAGTTTGTTCACGACAGGGGACACTGAAGCTTTCTTT
TRBD1	TRBV10-2	TRBJ1-2	-	CASSVPTGVFGYTF	TGCGCCAGCAGTGTTCCGACAGGGGTATTTGGCTACACCTTC
-	TRBV11-2	TRBJ1-1	once	CASSLVRSRLNTEAFF	TGTGCCAGCAGCTTAGTGAGGTCTCGTCTTAACACTGAAGCTTTCTTT
TRBD1	TRBV19	TRBJ2-7	-	CASSPGQGFYEQYF	TGTGCCAGTAGTCCGGGACAGGGATTCTACGAGCAGTACTTC
-	TRBV10-1	TRBJ1-2	-	CASSESTGNHYTF	TGCGCCAGCAGTGAGTCGACAGGAAATCACTACACCTTC
-	TRBV5-1	TRBJ2-3	-	CASSLDRSPTDTQYF	TGCGCCAGCAGCTTGGATCGTAGCCCCACAGATACGCAGTATTTT
-	TRBV3-1/TRBV3-2	TRBJ2-5	-	CASRGGQQETQYF	TGTGCCAGCAGGGGGGGACAGCAAGAGACCCAGTACTTC
-	TRBV29-1	TRBJ1-1	-	CSVEAGGTEAFF	TGCAGCGTTGAAGCGGGGGGCACTGAGGCTTTCTTT
-	TRBV9	TRBJ1-2	-	CASSDWDLTYGYTF	TGTGCCAGCAGCGACTGGGACTTAACCTATGGCTACACCTTC